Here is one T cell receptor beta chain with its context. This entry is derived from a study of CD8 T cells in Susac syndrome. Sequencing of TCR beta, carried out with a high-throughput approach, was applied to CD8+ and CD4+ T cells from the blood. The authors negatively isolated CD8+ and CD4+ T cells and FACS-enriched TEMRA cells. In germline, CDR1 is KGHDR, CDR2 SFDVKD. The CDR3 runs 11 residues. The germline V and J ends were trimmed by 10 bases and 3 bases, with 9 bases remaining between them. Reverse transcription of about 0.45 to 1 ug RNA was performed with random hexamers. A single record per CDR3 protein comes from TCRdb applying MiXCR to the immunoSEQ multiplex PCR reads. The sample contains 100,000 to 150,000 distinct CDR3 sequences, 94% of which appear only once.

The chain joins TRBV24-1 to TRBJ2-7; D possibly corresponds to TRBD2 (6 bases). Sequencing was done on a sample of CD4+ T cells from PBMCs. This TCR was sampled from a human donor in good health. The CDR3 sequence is CATGEDYEQYF. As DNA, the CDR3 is TGTGCCACAGGGGAGGACTACGAGCAGTACTTC.